This TCR beta chain derives from a study of shared clonotypes between healthy human individuals. Notes on the study in general: Lower generation probabilities were found for non-shared clonotypes than for those shared by all four donors. The genetic and exposure-history diversity represented was limited by few donors. Naive CD4 clonotypes overlapped across a few donors at roughly 5.1%.

On this clone itself: The antigen is unknown.

Germline-derived CDR1 and CDR2 are SNHLY and FYNNEI. V lost 9 bases to trimming and J lost 1 base, with 18 bases between them. The CDR3 length is 15 residues. The authors distributed each subset's genomic DNA evenly over several immunoSEQ plates. The method was immunoSEQ multiplex PCR; TCRdb's version includes in-frame clones alone and lacks a portion of them. The table includes fewer than 2.5 million clones, under 95% detected once. The chain is built from TRBV2 and TRBJ1-1; D is perhaps TRBD1 (5 bases). Specimen: naive CD4+ T cells from PBMCs. Described subset: CD45RA+ positively selected. The TCR originated in a man younger than 35 in good health. Some clones in this sample may be carry-over from other donors' samples. The CDR3 spells CARGGFVRGNTEAFF. The CDR3 bases are TGTGCCAGGGGGGGTTTTGTCCGTGGGAACACTGAAGCTTTCTTT.